Listed below are T cell receptor beta chains from one sample, sequenced in a study of T cells in Graves' hyperthyroidism and ophthalmopathy. TCRdb reanalysed the multiplex PCR reads using MiXCR and keeps one entry per CDR3 protein. The sample has about 400,000 distinct CDR3 sequences, around 25% seen once. The sequenced sample was blood. Every receptor here comes from a man aged 50-59 years with Graves' hyperthyroidism. CDR3s include the opening cysteine and the closing phenylalanine or tryptophan. D genes are given only for firm matches. A row's size may be missing; if present it is once, few, many or a size class.

j_call	cdr3_length	clone_size	v_call	d_call	cdr3_nt	cdr3_aa
TRBJ2-3	14	-	TRBV7-3	-	TGTGCCAGCAGCTTAACCCACTCCACAGATACGCAGTATTTT	CASSLTHSTDTQYF
TRBJ1-2	14	few	TRBV11-2	-	TGTGCCAGCAGCCCTCAAGTGGGGTACTATGGCTACACCTTC	CASSPQVGYYGYTF
TRBJ1-5	15	-	TRBV11-2	TRBD1	TGTGCCAGCAGCTGGGGGACAGGGGTAAATCAGCCCCAGCATTTT	CASSWGTGVNQPQHF
TRBJ1-1	12	-	TRBV19	-	TGTGCCACTGGACAGAAGAACACTGAAGCTTTCTTT	CATGQKNTEAFF
TRBJ2-7	17	few	TRBV10-3	TRBD2	TGTGCCATCAGCCGGATCTCATCCGGGACTAGGGTTAACGAGCAGTACTTC	CAISRISSGTRVNEQYF
TRBJ2-2	13	many	TRBV24-1	-	TGTGCCACCCAGGCCCCGAACACCGGGGAGCTGTTTTTT	CATQAPNTGELFF
TRBJ2-7	15	once	TRBV4-2	TRBD2	TGTGCCAGCAGCTCAACTAGCGACCCCTCCTACGAGCAGTACTTC	CASSSTSDPSYEQYF
TRBJ2-7	16	-	TRBV13	-	TGTGCCAGCAGCTTTTGTTACCGGGACCGAGACTACGAGCAGTACTTC	CASSFCYRDRDYEQYF
TRBJ2-3	14	-	TRBV5-1	-	TGCGCCAGCAGCCGAGAAAAGAGCGCAGATACGCAGTATTTT	CASSREKSADTQYF
TRBJ2-1	17	-	TRBV7-9	-	TGTGCCAGCAGCTTAGGGGGTGGGGCAGAATTCCGCAATGAGCAGTTCTTC	CASSLGGGAEFRNEQFF
TRBJ1-1	13	-	TRBV14	-	TGTGCCAGCAGCGATCAGGTGGACACTGAAGCTTTCTTT	CASSDQVDTEAFF
TRBJ2-7	15	-	TRBV5-1	-	TGCGCCAGCAGCCCCCTGGGCCTGACGGGAGACGAGCAGTACTTC	CASSPLGLTGDEQYF
TRBJ2-7	15	-	TRBV9	-	TGTGCCAGCAGCGTAGAACCCAGCGGAGACTACGAGCAGTACTTC	CASSVEPSGDYEQYF
TRBJ2-7	12	few	TRBV12-5	-	TGTGCTAGTGGTTTGGGAACCTACGAGCAGTACTTC	CASGLGTYEQYF
TRBJ2-3	16	-	TRBV7-2	-	TGTGCCAGCGCCCTTTTAGTGACAGGCAGCACAGATACGCAGTATTTT	CASALLVTGSTDTQYF
TRBJ2-7	16	once	TRBV7-2	TRBD2	TGTGCCAGCAGTTATGATGCTAGCGGGATCCCCTTGGAGCAGTACTTC	CASSYDASGIPLEQYF
TRBJ2-3	16	many	TRBV3-1	-	TGTGCCAGCAGCCAAGTCCAGAGTATGAGCACAGATACGCAGTATTTT	CASSQVQSMSTDTQYF
TRBJ2-7	15	once	TRBV25-1	-	TGTGCCAGCAGTGCCGCTTTTGGAGGAACCTACGAGCAGTACTTC	CASSAAFGGTYEQYF
TRBJ2-5	13	-	TRBV20-1	-	TGCAGTGCCCCCGGACCGGGTGGGGAGACCCAGTACTTC	CSAPGPGGETQYF
TRBJ2-5	15	-	TRBV2	TRBD2	TGTGCCAGCAGTGAAACTAGCGGGGGCGGAGAGACCCAGTACTTC	CASSETSGGGETQYF
TRBJ1-5	12	-	TRBV6-1	-	TGTGCCAGCGGGCGGGGCAATCAGCCCCAGCATTTT	CASGRGNQPQHF
TRBJ1-2	14	-	TRBV5-1	-	TGCGCCAGCGGACGGTCGGGGGCAGACTATGGCTACACCTTC	CASGRSGADYGYTF
TRBJ1-2	15	few	TRBV6-6	-	TGTGCCAGCAGTTACTCATGGGGGCAAGACTGTGGCTACACCTTC	CASSYSWGQDCGYTF
TRBJ1-1	16	-	TRBV5-6	TRBD1	TGTGCCAGCAGCTTGGTTAACAGGGGGCCGAACACTGAAGCTTTCTTT	CASSLVNRGPNTEAFF
TRBJ2-2	14	few	TRBV6-1	-	TGTGCCAGTCAAACAGGGTTGAACACCGGGGAGCTGTTTTTT	CASQTGLNTGELFF
TRBJ2-3	14	-	TRBV3-1	-	TGTGCCAGCAGCCAAGAAGCGAGCACAGATACGCAGTATTTT	CASSQEASTDTQYF